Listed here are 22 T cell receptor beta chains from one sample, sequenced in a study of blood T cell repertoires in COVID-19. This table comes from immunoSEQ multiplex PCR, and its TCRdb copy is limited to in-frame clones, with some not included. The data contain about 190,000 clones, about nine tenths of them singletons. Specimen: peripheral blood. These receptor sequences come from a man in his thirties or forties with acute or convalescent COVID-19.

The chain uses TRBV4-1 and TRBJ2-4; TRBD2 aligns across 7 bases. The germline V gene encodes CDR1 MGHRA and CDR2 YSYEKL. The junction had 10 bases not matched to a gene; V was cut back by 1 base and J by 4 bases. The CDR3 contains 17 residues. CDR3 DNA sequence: TGCGCCAGCAGCCAAGGGTGGAGCGGGGTCTTAAAAAACATTCAGTACTTC. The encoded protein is CASSQGWSGVLKNIQYF.

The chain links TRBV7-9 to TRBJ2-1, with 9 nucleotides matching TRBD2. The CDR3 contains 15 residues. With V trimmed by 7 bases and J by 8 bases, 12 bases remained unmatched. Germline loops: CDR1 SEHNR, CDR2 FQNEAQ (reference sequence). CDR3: CASTSSGVGFDEQFF. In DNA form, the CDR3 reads TGTGCCAGCACCTCTAGCGGGGTTGGCTTTGATGAGCAGTTCTTC.

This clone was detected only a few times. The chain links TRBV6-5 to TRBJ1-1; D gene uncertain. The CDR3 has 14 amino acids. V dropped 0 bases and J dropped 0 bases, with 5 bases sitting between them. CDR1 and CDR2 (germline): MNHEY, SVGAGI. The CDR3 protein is CASSYSRLNTEAFF. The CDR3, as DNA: TGTGCCAGCAGTTACTCGAGGCTGAACACTGAAGCTTTCTTT.

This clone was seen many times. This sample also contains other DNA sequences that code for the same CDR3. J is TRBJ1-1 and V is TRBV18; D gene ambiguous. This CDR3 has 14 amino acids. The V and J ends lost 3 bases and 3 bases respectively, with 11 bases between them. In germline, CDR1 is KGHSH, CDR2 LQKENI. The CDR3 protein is CASSPFGEDTEAFF. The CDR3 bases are TGTGCCAGCTCACCGTTTGGTGAGGACACTGAAGCTTTCTTT.

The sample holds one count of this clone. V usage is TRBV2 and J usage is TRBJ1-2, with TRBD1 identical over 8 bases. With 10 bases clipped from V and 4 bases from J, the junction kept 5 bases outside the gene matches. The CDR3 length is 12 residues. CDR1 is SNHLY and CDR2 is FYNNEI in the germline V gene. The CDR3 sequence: CAKRQGPYGYTF. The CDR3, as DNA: TGTGCCAAGAGACAGGGGCCCTATGGCTACACCTTC.

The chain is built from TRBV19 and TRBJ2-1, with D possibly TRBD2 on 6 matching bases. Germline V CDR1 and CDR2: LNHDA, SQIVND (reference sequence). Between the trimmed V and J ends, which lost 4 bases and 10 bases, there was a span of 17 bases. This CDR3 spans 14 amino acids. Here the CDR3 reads CASSTGLLWEEQFF. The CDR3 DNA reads TGTGCCAGTAGTACGGGACTCCTATGGGAGGAGCAGTTCTTC.

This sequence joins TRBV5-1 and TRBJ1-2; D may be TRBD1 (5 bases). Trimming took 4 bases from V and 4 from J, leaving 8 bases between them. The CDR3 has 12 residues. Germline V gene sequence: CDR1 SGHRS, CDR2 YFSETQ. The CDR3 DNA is TGCGCCAGCAGCGGCGGGGGCTATGGCTACACCTTC. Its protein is CASSGGGYGYTF.

The CDR3 DNA sequence: TGTGCCAGTGCTCCATCGCGGGGGGGCGAAAGGAACTATGGCTACACCTTC. Translating gives CASAPSRGGERNYGYTF. This chain links TRBV19 with TRBJ1-2; maybe TRBD1 (6 bases). Germline V gene sequence: CDR1 LNHDA, CDR2 SQIVND (reference sequence). The CDR3 has 17 amino acids. Deletions cut 8 bases from V and 2 bases from J, with 24 bases between.

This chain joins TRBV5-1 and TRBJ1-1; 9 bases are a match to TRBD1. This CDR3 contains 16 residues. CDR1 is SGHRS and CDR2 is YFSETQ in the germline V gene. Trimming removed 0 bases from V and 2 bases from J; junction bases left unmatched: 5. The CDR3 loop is CASSLAQGAGNTEAFF. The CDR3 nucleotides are TGCGCCAGCAGCTTGGCACAGGGGGCGGGAAACACTGAAGCTTTCTTT.

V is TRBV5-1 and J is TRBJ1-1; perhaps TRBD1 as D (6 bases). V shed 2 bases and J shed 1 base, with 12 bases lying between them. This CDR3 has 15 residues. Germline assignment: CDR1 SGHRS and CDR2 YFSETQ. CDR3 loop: CASSFRGHPNTEAFF. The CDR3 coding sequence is TGCGCCAGCAGCTTTAGGGGACACCCGAACACTGAAGCTTTCTTT. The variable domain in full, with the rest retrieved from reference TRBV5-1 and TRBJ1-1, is KAGVTQTPRYLIKTRGQQVTLSCSPISGHRSVSWYQQTPGQGLQFLFEYFSETQRNKGNFPGRFSGRQFSNSRSEMNVSTLELGDSALYLCASSFRGHPNTEAFFGQGTRLTVV.

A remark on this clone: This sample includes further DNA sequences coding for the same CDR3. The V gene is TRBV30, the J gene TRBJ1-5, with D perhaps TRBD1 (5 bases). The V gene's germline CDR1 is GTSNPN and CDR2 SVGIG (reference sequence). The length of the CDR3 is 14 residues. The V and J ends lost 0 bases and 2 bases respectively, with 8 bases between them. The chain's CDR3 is CAWSVGGGNQPQHF. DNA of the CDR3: TGTGCCTGGAGTGTAGGAGGGGGCAATCAGCCCCAGCATTTT.

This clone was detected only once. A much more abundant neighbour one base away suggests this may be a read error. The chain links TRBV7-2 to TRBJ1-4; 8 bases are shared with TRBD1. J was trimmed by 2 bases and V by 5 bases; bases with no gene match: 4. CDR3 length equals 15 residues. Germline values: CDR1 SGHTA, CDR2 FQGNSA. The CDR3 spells CASSKRQGTNEKLFF. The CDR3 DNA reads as TGTGCCAGCAGCAAAAGACAGGGGACTAATGAAAAACTGTTTTTT.

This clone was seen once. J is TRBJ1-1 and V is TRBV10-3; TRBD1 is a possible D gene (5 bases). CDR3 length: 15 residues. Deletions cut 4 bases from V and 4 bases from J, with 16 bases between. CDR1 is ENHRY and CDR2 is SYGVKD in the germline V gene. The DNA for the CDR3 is TGTGCCATCAGTGCCGACAGCCCCTTCGGCACTGAAGCTTTCTTT. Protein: CAISADSPFGTEAFF.

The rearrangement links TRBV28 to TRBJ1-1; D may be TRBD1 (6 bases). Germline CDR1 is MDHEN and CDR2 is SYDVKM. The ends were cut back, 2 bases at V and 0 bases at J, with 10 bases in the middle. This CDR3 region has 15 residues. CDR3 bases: TGTGCCAGCAGTTTACCAGGGGACATGAACACTGAAGCTTTCTTT. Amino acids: CASSLPGDMNTEAFF.

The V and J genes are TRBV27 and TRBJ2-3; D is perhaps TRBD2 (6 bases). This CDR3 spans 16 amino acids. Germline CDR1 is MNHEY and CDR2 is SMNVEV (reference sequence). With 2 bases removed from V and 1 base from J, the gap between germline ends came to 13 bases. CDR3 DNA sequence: TGTGCCAGCAGTTTACAGCGGGCGTTGGGCACAGATACGCAGTATTTT. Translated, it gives CASSLQRALGTDTQYF.

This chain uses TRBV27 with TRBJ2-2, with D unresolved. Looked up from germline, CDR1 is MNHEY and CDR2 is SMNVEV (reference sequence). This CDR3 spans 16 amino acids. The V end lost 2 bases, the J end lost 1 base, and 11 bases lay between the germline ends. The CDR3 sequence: CASSLRGALNTGELFF. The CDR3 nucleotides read TGTGCCAGCAGTTTAAGAGGTGCTTTGAACACCGGGGAGCTGTTTTTT.

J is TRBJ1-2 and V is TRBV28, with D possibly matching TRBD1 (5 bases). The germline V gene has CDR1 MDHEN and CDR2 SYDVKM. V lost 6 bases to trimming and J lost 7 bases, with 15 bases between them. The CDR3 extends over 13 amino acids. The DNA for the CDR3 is TGTGCCAGCAGACAGGTTTCGGATAGTGGCTACACCTTC. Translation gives CASRQVSDSGYTF.

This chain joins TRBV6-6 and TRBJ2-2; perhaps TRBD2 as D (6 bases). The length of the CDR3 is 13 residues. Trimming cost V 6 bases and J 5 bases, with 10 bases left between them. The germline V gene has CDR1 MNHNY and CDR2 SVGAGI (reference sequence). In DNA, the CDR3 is TGTGCCAGCAGCACAAGCGGGACCGGGGAGCTGTTTTTT. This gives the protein CASSTSGTGELFF.

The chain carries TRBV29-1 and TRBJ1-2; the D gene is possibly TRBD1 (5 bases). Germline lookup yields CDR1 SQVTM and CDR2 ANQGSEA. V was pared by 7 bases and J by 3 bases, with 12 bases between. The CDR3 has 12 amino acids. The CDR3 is CSGVTEDYGYTF. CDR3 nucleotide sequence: TGCAGCGGTGTGACAGAGGACTATGGCTACACCTTC.

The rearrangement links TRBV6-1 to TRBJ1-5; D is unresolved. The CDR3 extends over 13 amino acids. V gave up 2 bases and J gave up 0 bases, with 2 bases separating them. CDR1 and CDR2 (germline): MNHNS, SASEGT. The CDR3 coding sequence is TGTGCCAGCAGTGAACATAGCAATCAGCCCCAGCATTTT. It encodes CASSEHSNQPQHF.

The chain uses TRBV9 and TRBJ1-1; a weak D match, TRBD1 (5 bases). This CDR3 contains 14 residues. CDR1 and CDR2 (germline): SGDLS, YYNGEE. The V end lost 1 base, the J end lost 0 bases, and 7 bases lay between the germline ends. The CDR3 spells CASSVRGLNTEAFF. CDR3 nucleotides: TGTGCCAGCAGCGTAAGGGGCTTGAACACTGAAGCTTTCTTT.

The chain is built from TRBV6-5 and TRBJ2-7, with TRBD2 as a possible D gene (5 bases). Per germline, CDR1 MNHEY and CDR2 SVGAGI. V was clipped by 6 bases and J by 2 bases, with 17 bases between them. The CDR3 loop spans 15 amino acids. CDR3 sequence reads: CASSSSPGLTYEQYF. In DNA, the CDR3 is TGTGCCAGCAGCTCAAGCCCTGGACTTACCTACGAGCAGTACTTC.